Shown below are 10 T cell receptor beta chains from a single sample sequenced in a study of neurological immune-mediated disorders. TCRdb re-derived calls from the 5' RACE reads in MiXCR, one entry per CDR3 protein. The sample holds 18,000 or so distinct CDR3 sequences, 27% seen once. The specimen sequenced was PBMCs. These receptors were taken from a middle-aged man with HTLV-1-associated myelopathy (HAM/TSP).

This clonotype came up once. The rearrangement uses TRBV18 and TRBJ1-5; no clear D. Germline CDR1 is KGHSH and CDR2 is LQKENI. This CDR3 has 14 residues. Between the trimmed V and J ends, which lost 3 bases and 7 bases, there was a span of 13 bases. Here the CDR3 reads CASSPGPQRQPQHF. In nucleotides, the CDR3 is TGTGCCAGCTCACCCGGACCCCAAAGACAGCCCCAGCATTTT.

The genes are TRBV20-1 and TRBJ1-1; D gene ambiguous. CDR1 is DFQATT, CDR2 SNEGSKA, per germline (reference sequence). There are 11 residues in the CDR3. The ends were cut back, 1 base at V and 4 bases at J, with 4 bases in the middle. The CDR3 region is CSARGPTEAFF. The CDR3 nucleotides read TGCAGTGCTAGAGGGCCCACTGAAGCTTTCTTT.

This clonotype was seen repeatedly, ten times or more. V and J are TRBV20-1 and TRBJ2-5; possibly TRBD2 for D (5 bases). CDR3 size: 11 residues. Trimming removed 3 bases from V and 5 bases from J, with 7 bases in between. CDR1 is DFQATT, CDR2 SNEGSKA, per germline (reference sequence). The CDR3 loop is CSARRVETQYF. CDR3 sequence (DNA): TGCAGTGCTAGGCGGGTGGAGACCCAGTACTTC.

The chain is built from TRBV6-2 or TRBV6-3 and TRBJ2-1; D remains unclear. Germline V lookup: CDR1 MNHEY, CDR2 SVGEGT. The CDR3 extends over 18 amino acids. Trimming shortened V by 2 bases and J by 0 bases, and 17 bases separated the two germline ends. In DNA form, the CDR3 reads TGTGCCAGCAGTTACGTGGCCTCACGGACGAGCTCCTACAATGAGCAGTTCTTC. This encodes CASSYVASRTSSYNEQFF.

This clonotype was seen only a few times. The V and J genes are TRBV12-3 or TRBV12-4 and TRBJ2-2, with D possibly being TRBD2 (5 bases). The CDR3 sequence is 14 residues long. V shed 3 bases and J shed 4 bases, with 9 bases lying between them. The DNA for the CDR3 is TGTGCCAGCAGTTTCGGTCTAGCCACCGGGGAGCTGTTTTTT. It translates to CASSFGLATGELFF.

V is TRBV6-5 and J is TRBJ2-3; 9 bases are shared with TRBD1. The length of the CDR3 is 14 residues. Germline V gene lookup returns CDR1 MNHEY and CDR2 SVGAGI. J lost 4 bases, V lost 6 bases, and 5 bases had no gene match. The CDR3 loop reads CASRTHRGPDTQYF. CDR3 in DNA: TGTGCCAGCAGAACACACAGGGGGCCAGATACGCAGTATTTT.

The rearrangement uses TRBV7-2 and TRBJ1-2; D unresolved. This CDR3 has 13 amino acids. The germline gives CDR1 SGHTA, CDR2 FQGNSA. V was pared by 1 base and J by 8 bases, with 11 bases between. The CDR3 DNA reads as TGTGCCAGCAGCTTAGAGGAGGATTTGGGCTACACCTTC. Translating gives CASSLEEDLGYTF.

This clonotype showed up just once. J is TRBJ2-5 and V is TRBV20-1; D possibly corresponds to TRBD2 (7 bases). Germline lookup yields CDR1 DFQATT and CDR2 SNEGSKA (reference sequence). V lost 3 bases and J 4 bases, leaving 9 bases between the germline ends. This CDR3 is built from 12 residues. CDR3 coding DNA: TGCAGTGCTAGCGCGGGGGCAGAGACCCAGTACTTC. It specifies CSASAGAETQYF.

This clonotype was detected ten times or more. The chain joins TRBV12-3 or TRBV12-4 to TRBJ1-3; maybe TRBD1 (5 bases). The V end lost 6 bases, the J end lost 0 bases, and 9 bases lay between the germline ends. The CDR3 is 14 amino acids. DNA for the CDR3: TGTGCCAGCAGGGGGACGGGCTCTGGAAACACCATATATTTT. Amino acid sequence: CASRGTGSGNTIYF.

The gene calls are TRBV5-6 and TRBJ2-3, with 9 bases fitting TRBD1. The CDR3 spans 16 residues. V lost 1 base, J lost 6 bases, and 9 bases stayed unmatched. The germline V gene encodes CDR1 SGHDT and CDR2 YYEEEE. The CDR3 DNA reads TGTGCCAGCAGCTTGTTGGGACAGGGAATTGCGGATACGCAGTATTTT. Protein: CASSLLGQGIADTQYF. The whole variable domain, remainder taken from reference TRBV5-6 and TRBJ2-3, is DAGVTQSPTHLIKTRGQQVTLRCSPKSGHDTVSWYQQALGQGPQFIFQYYEEEERQRGNFPDRFSGHQFPNYSSELNVNALLLGDSALYLCASSLLGQGIADTQYFGPGTRLTVL.